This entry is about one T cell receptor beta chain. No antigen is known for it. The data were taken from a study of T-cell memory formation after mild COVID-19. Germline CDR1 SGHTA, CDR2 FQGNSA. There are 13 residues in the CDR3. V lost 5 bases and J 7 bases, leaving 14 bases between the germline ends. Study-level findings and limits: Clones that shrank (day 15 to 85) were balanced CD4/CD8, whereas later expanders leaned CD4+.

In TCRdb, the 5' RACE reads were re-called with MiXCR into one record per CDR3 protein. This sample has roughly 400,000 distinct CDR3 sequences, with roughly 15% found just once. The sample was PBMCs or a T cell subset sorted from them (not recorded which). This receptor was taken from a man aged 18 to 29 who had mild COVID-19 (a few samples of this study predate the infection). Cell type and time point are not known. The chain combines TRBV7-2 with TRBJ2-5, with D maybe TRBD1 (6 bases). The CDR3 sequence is CASSGRGMGTQYF. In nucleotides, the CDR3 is TGTGCCAGCAGCGGTAGGGGGATGGGGACCCAGTACTTC.